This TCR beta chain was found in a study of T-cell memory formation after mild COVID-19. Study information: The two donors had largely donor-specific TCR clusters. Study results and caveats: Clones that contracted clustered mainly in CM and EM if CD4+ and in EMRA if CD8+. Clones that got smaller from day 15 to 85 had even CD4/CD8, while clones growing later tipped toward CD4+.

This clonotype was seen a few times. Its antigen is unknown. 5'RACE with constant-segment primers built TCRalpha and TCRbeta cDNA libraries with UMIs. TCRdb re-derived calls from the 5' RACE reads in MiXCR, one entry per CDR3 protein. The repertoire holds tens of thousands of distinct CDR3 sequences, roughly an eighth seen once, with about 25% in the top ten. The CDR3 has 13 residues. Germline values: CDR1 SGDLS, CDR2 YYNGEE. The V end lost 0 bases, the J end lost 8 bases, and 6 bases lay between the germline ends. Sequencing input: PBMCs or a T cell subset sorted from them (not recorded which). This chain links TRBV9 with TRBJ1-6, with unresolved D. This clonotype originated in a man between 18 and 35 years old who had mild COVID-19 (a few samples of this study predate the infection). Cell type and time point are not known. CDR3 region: CASSVESYSPLHF. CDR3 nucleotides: TGTGCCAGCAGCGTAGAGTCCTATTCACCCCTCCACTTT.